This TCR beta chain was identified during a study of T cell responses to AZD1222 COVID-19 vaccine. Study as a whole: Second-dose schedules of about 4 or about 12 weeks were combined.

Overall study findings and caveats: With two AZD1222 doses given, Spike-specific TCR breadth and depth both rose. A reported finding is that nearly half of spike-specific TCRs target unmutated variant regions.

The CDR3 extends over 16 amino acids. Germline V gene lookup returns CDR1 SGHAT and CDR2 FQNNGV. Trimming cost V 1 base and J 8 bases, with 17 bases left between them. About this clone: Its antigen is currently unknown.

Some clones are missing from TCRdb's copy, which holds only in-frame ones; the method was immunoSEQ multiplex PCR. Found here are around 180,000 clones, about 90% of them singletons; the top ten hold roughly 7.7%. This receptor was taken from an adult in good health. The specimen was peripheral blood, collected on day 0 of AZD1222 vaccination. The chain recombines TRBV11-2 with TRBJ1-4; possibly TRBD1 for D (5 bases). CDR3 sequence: CASSLGGFFQGEKLFF. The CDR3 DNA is TGTGCCAGCAGCTTAGGGGGGTTCTTCCAGGGCGAAAAACTGTTTTTT.